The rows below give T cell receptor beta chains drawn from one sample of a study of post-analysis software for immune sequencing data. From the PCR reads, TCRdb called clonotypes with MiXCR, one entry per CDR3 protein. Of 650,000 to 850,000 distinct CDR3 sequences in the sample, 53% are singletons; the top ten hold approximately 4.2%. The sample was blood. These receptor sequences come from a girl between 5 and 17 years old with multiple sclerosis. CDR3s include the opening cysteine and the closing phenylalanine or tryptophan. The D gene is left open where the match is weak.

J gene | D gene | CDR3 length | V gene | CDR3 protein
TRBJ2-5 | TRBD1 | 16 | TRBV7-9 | CASSPRDSAYQETQYF
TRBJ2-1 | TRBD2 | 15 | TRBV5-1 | CASSLALAGWSEQFF
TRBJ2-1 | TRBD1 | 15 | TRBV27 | CASSMGTGDYNEQFF
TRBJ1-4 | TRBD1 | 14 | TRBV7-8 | CASSLPGGEEKLFF
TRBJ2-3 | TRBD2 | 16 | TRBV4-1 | CASSQDMGLAADTQYF
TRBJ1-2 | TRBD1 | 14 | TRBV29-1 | CSAPPGRGLNGYTF
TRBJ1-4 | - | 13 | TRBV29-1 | CSVIRAIGEKLFF
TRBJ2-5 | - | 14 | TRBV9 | CASSVGPVDETQYF
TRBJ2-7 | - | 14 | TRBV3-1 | CASSFDVGAYEQYF
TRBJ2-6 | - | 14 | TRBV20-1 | CSATDRWGANVLTF
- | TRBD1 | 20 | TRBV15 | CATSRDRRQGDLAFVETQYF
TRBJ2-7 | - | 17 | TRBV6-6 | CASSSNPGLKRAYEQYF
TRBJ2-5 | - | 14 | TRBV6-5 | CASSPLAEEETQYF
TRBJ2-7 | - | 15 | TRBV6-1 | CASSTVERGSYEQYF
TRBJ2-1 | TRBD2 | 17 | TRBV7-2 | CASSPPPTSGLYNEQFF
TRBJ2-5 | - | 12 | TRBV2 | CASMGYQETQYF
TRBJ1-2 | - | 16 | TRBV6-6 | CASSYSLGMANYGYTF
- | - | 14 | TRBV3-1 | CASSRGSVLYEQYF
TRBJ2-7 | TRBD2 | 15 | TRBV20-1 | CSAREGLAGAYEQYF
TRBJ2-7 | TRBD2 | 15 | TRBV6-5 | CASSKPERESYEQYF
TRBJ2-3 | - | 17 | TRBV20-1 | CSARGFGDPTIGDTQYF
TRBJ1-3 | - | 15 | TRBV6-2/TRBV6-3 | CASSYSARAGNTIYF
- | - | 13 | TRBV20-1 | CSGGAGESYEQYF
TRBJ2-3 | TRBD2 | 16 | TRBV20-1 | CSARDLAGGPPDTQYF
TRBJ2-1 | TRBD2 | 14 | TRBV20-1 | CSASPGLGRNEQFF
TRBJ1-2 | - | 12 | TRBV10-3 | CAIGDPTYGYTF
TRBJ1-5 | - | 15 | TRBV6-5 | CASRPTGNSNQPQHF
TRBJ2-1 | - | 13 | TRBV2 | CASSERLGYEQFF
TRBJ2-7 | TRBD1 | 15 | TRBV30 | CAWSFRDRGLGEQYF
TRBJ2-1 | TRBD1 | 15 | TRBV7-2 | CASSFWTGGSNEQFF
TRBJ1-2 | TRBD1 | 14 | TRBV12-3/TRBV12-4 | CASSFTGTGHGYTF